A single sample is the source of the 14 T cell receptor beta chains below, sequenced in a study of breast tumors, draining lymph nodes, adjacent tissues (dated by TCRdb to 2016 to 2017). Lymph node samples came from the axillary draining lymph nodes of breast cancer patients. The library was built by means of multiplex PCR. The sample was run on an Illumina HiSeq 2000. TCRdb trimmed public reads at Q25 via fastp, called clones via MiXCR and kept in-frame beta chains. CDR3 protein sequences are deduplicated, and each keeps its most common genes and DNA. Here the sample has nearly 110,000 distinct CDR3 sequences; less than 40% occur a single time. The top ten clonotypes cover 4.5% to 7% of the sample. Sequenced input: axillary lymph node tissue. These TCRs come from a female donor with breast cancer. Some clones in this sample may be carry-over from other donors' samples.

This clonotype was counted at least ten times. Possible read error: a much larger clone is one base away. The chain is built from TRBV7-9 and TRBJ2-5, with 8 bases matching TRBD2. The germline gives CDR1 SEHNR, CDR2 FQNEAQ (reference sequence). The CDR3 runs 16 residues. Here the CDR3 reads CASSFRAGESGEAQYF. The DNA for the CDR3 is TGTGCCAGCAGCTTTCGAGCGGGGGAGAGTGGAGAGGCCCAGTACTTC.

This clonotype has a count of ten or more. V and J are TRBV5-8 and TRBJ2-7; either TRBD1 or TRBD2 may fit D (5 bases each). This CDR3 comprises 14 residues. V shed 2 bases and J shed 1 base, with 10 bases lying between them. Germline-derived CDR1 and CDR2 are SGHTS and YDEGEE. The CDR3, as DNA: TGTGCCAGCAGCTTTGGGACCGGATCCTACGAGCAGTACTTC. This translates into CASSFGTGSYEQYF.

CDR3 sequence reads: CSVGPTGDVWNEQFF. The CDR3 DNA follows: TGCAGCGTTGGGCCAACGGGAGACGTCTGGAACGAGCAGTTCTTC. V gene TRBV29-1 combines with J gene TRBJ2-1, with TRBD2 as a possible D gene (6 bases). Germline V CDR1 and CDR2: SQVTM, ANQGSEA. V lost 4 bases and J 10 bases, leaving 23 bases between the germline ends. The CDR3 runs to 15 residues.

The V call is TRBV2, the J call TRBJ2-5; the D gene is possibly TRBD2 (5 bases). The CDR3 has 12 amino acids. Trimming pared 6 bases from V and 4 bases from J, leaving 9 bases between. From germline, CDR1 is SNHLY and CDR2 FYNNEI. CDR3 in amino acids: CASRPGLETQYF. The CDR3 coding sequence is TGTGCCAGCAGACCTGGACTAGAGACCCAGTACTTC.

This clonotype was counted ten times or more. A much larger clone is a single base away; this may be a read error. V usage is TRBV20-1 and J usage is TRBJ2-1; D is undetermined. From germline, CDR1 is DFQATT and CDR2 SNEGSKA (reference sequence). CDR3 length: 14 amino acids. CDR3 in amino acids: CSARDWASYTEQFF. The CDR3 bases are TGCAGTGCTAGAGACTGGGCCTCCTACACTGAGCAGTTCTTC.

This clonotype came up a few times. V gene TRBV6-6 combines with J gene TRBJ1-1; D not certain. V dropped 4 bases and J dropped 5 bases, with 11 bases sitting between them. CDR1 and CDR2 (germline): MNHNY, SVGAGI (reference sequence). This CDR3 has 13 residues. The CDR3 DNA reads TGTGCCAGCAGTTCGGGGAGCGGGACTGAAGCTTTCTTT. This gives the protein CASSSGSGTEAFF.

The rearrangement uses TRBV7-9 and TRBJ2-5; possibly TRBD2 for D (5 bases). CDR3 length: 14 amino acids. Germline-derived CDR1 and CDR2 are SEHNR and FQNEAQ (reference sequence). The germline V and J ends were trimmed by 8 bases and 5 bases, with 18 bases remaining between them. Here the CDR3 reads CASGLRGTGETQYF. The CDR3 coding sequence is TGTGCCAGCGGCCTCCGGGGAACCGGGGAGACCCAGTACTTC.

The V call is TRBV20-1, the J call TRBJ1-1, with 7 bases fitting TRBD1. The CDR3 spans 13 residues. V was clipped by 3 bases and J by 5 bases; unmatched bases: 6. CDR1 and CDR2 (germline): DFQATT, SNEGSKA (reference sequence). The CDR3 loop is CSARTGTGTEAFF. As DNA, the CDR3 is TGCAGTGCTAGGACAGGGACTGGTACTGAAGCTTTCTTT.

The chain has TRBV24-1 and TRBJ2-7; TRBD2 agrees at 9 bases. There are 16 residues in the CDR3. J was trimmed by 1 base and V by 5 bases; bases with no gene match: 8. Germline assignment: CDR1 KGHDR and CDR2 SFDVKD. The CDR3 reads CATSADGLAGSYEQYF. Written as DNA, the CDR3 is TGTGCCACCAGTGCGGATGGGCTAGCGGGATCCTACGAGCAGTACTTC.

This clonotype has ten or more counts. The chain links TRBV19 to TRBJ1-4, with no clear D. Germline values: CDR1 LNHDA, CDR2 SQIVND (reference sequence). The V gene lost 3 bases and the J gene lost 7 bases, with 6 bases spanning the gap. The CDR3 spans 12 residues. The CDR3 spells CASSITGEKLFF. The CDR3 nucleotides read TGTGCCAGTAGTATTACTGGTGAAAAACTGTTTTTT.

This clonotype was picked up many times. This clone may be a read error of a much larger clone one base away. This sequence joins TRBV24-1 and TRBJ2-5, with 13 positions matching TRBD2. The CDR3 runs to 19 residues. Germline lookup yields CDR1 KGHDR and CDR2 SFDVKD. The CDR3 coding sequence is TGTGCCACCAGTGATTTGAGGACTAGCGGGAGAGGGGCCCAAGAGACCCGGTACTTC. Its protein product is CATSDLRTSGRGAQETRYF.

This clonotype has at least ten counts. The V and J genes are TRBV7-9 and TRBJ2-5; 8 positions agree with TRBD2. The CDR3 totals 14 residues. The V and J ends lost 3 bases and 10 bases, in that order; junction bases with no gene match: 10. Germline values: CDR1 SEHNR, CDR2 FQNEAQ (reference sequence). The CDR3 sequence: CASSFFAGGTSQYF. The CDR3 DNA reads TGTGCCAGCAGCTTTTTCGCGGGGGGAACCAGCCAGTACTTC. Supplemented by reference TRBV7-9 and TRBJ2-5, the full variable domain reads DTGVSQNPRHKITKRGQNVTFRCDPISEHNRLYWYRQTLGQGPEFLTYFQNEAQLEKSRLLSDRFSAERPKGSFSTLEIQRTEQGDSAMYLCASSFFAGGTSQYFGPGTRLLVL.

The table lists this clonotype with many counts. The rearrangement links TRBV27 to TRBJ1-6; D gene unclear. V dropped 3 bases and J dropped 0 bases, with 9 bases sitting between them. From germline, CDR1 is MNHEY and CDR2 SMNVEV (reference sequence). This CDR3 is built from 16 residues. The CDR3 spells CASSFASDSYNSPLHF. The CDR3 coding sequence is TGTGCCAGCAGTTTTGCCAGCGACTCCTATAATTCACCCCTCCACTTT.

This clonotype came up many times. V is TRBV4-2 and J is TRBJ2-3, with TRBD2 matching 7 bases. CDR1 and CDR2 (germline): LGHNA, YNFKEQ. This CDR3 comprises 17 residues. V shed 5 bases and J 4 bases; nucleotides not matched to a gene: 15. CDR3 coding DNA: TGTGCCAGCAGCGCCGGACCAAGCGGGGTCGGGGCAGATACGCAGTATTTT. As protein: CASSAGPSGVGADTQYF.